This TCR beta chain was sequenced in a study of shared clonotypes between healthy human individuals. The CDR3 consists of 13 residues. Germline loops: CDR1 SGHTA, CDR2 FQGNSA. V lost 4 bases and J 3 bases, leaving 10 bases between the germline ends. Assay: immunoSEQ multiplex PCR; the TCRdb copy retains only in-frame clones and omits some. Here the sample spans about 1.1 million clones, 70% to 80% being singletons. To note about this clone: The same CDR3 also results from other DNA sequences found in this sample.

CD4+ cells were split into CD45RA+ naive and CD45RA-negative memory subsets. Sample: memory CD4+ T cells from PBMCs. Subset noted: CD45RA-negative fraction. The chain uses TRBV7-2 and TRBJ2-7; D gene unclear. This TCR was recovered from a man younger than 35 in good health. Some clones in this sample may be carry-over from other donors' samples. CDR3 region: CASSSGPGYEQYF. The CDR3 DNA sequence: TGTGCCAGCAGCTCCGGTCCGGGCTACGAGCAGTACTTC. Combining the CDR3 with reference TRBV7-2 and TRBJ2-7 gives the whole variable domain GAGVSQSPSNKVTEKGKDVELRCDPISGHTALYWYRQSLGQGLEFLIYFQGNSAPDKSGLPSDRFSAERTGGSVSTLTIQRTQQEDSAVYLCASSSGPGYEQYFGPGTRLTVT.